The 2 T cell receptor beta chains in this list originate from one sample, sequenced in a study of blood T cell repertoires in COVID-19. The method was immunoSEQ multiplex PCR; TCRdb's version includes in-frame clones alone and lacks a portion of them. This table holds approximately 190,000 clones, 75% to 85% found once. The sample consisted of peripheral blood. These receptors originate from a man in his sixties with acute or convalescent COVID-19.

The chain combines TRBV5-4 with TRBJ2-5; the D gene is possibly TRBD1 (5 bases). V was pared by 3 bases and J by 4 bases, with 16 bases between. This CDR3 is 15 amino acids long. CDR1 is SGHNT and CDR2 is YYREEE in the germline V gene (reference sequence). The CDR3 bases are TGTGCCAGCAGCTATTCGTCAGGGCCCGCAGAGACCCAGTACTTC. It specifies CASSYSSGPAETQYF.

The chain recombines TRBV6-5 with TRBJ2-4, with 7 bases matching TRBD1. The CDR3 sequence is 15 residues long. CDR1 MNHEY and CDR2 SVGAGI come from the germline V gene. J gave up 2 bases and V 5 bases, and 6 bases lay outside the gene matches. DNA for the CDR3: TGTGCCAGCAGTACGACAGGGCGAACCAAAAACATTCAGTACTTC. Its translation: CASSTTGRTKNIQYF.